A selection of T cell receptor beta chains follows, all from one sample in a study of blood T cell repertoires in COVID-19. Clones were read by immunoSEQ multiplex PCR, and TCRdb kept only the in-frame ones, dropping some. Here the sample spans around 84,000 clones, approximately 80% being singletons. The sequenced material came from peripheral blood. The receptors come from a woman between 35 and 50 years old with active or convalescent COVID-19. The conserved cysteine and the conserved F or W are not part of the CDR3 here. D genes are given only for firm matches.

TRBV6-1	TRBJ1-2	TRBD1	ASSEALDRAYGYT
TRBV24-1	TRBJ2-7	.	ATSASTTNSYEQY
TRBV25-1	TRBJ2-7	TRBD2	ASPRWPLGGCEQY
TRBV6-6	TRBJ1-2	TRBD1	ASTIQGAYGYT
TRBV5-1	TRBJ2-2	TRBD2	ASSLFGLAGGSTGELF
TRBV7-2	TRBJ2-3	TRBD2	ASSLGSGAWGDTQY
TRBV27	TRBJ1-6	TRBD1	ASSFAVQGAGDSPLH
TRBV28	TRBJ1-5	.	ASSRTEGDQPQH
TRBV5-6	TRBJ2-5	TRBD1	ASSPGQPGQLLQETQY
TRBV11-2	TRBJ2-1	TRBD1	ASSQMGQGVNNEQF
TRBV3-1/TRBV3-2	TRBJ2-7	.	ASKGNVEQY
TRBV28	TRBJ2-7	TRBD1	ASSAPGQGAYEQY
TRBV11-3	TRBJ2-3	.	ASSLVGWADTQY
TRBV10-3	TRBJ2-1	TRBD2	ATGLAGGLYNEQF
TRBV11-3	TRBJ1-4	.	ASSSTYSFRELF
TRBV7-2	TRBJ2-1	TRBD2	ASSVGRLDNEQF
TRBV24-1	TRBJ2-6	TRBD1	ATSDFGQGQGAGANVLT
TRBV5-3	TRBJ2-5	TRBD1	ARPQGAGKTQY
TRBV2	TRBJ1-1	.	ASSLSGDTEAF
TRBV6-6	TRBJ2-1	.	ASSSGVSYNEQF
TRBV5-1	TRBJ2-4	.	ASSPSIEAGVAKNIQY
TRBV27	TRBJ2-3	TRBD2	ASSLPLAGGTDTQY
TRBV5-1	TRBJ1-2	TRBD1	ASSIGTGLNYGYT
TRBV27	TRBJ2-1	TRBD1	ASSLLGQGEEF
TRBV3-1/TRBV3-2	TRBJ1-1	.	ASSQRQGNTEAF
TRBV9	TRBJ2-3	.	ASSVSSPGDTQY
TRBV29-1	TRBJ1-2	.	SVEDQGTYGYT
TRBV11-3	TRBJ1-1	.	ASSAGTLNTEAF
TRBV5-5	TRBJ2-2	.	ASSLGTNTGELF
TRBV28	TRBJ1-5	.	ASGGGTGQPQH
TRBV5-8	TRBJ1-5	.	ASSLWGGQPQH
TRBV6-5	TRBJ2-7	.	ASSRQRGEQY
TRBV6-5	TRBJ2-7	.	ASSYTKGGYEQY
TRBV7-2	TRBJ2-3	.	ASSYRGTDTQY
TRBV6-5	TRBJ1-1	TRBD1	ASRYRGIVPEAF
TRBV12-3/TRBV12-4	TRBJ1-2	.	ASSRTVLSGYT
TRBV2	TRBJ1-2	.	ASSDPTYGYT
TRBV18	TRBJ1-4	.	ASSQTYPNEKLF
TRBV14	TRBJ2-1	.	ASSLSPGRGNNEQF
TRBV5-1	TRBJ2-3	TRBD2	ASSLAGLAGVGGTQY
TRBV6-4	TRBJ2-3	.	AIAGIITDTQY
TRBV28	TRBJ2-1	TRBD2	ASSLIAGGSYNEQF
TRBV4-2	TRBJ2-6	.	ASSRDRQYSGANVLT
TRBV4-2	TRBJ1-5	.	ASSQESGSNQPQH
TRBV20-1	TRBJ1-4	.	SASDRRGEKLF
TRBV7-2	TRBJ1-2	TRBD1	ASSTQGGYYGYT
TRBV28	TRBJ2-1	TRBD2	ASSFQGLAGENEQF
TRBV11-2	TRBJ1-2	.	ASSFGQYYGYT
TRBV6-5	TRBJ2-3	.	ASSYSGRMVDTQY
TRBV28	TRBJ2-3	.	ASSPEGLGTDTQY
TRBV4-1	TRBJ1-1	TRBD1	ASSQVGQGRLSAF
TRBV19	TRBJ1-4	TRBD1	ASSATPGQGNEKLF
TRBV28	TRBJ1-2	TRBD1	ASSFGAGGYGYT